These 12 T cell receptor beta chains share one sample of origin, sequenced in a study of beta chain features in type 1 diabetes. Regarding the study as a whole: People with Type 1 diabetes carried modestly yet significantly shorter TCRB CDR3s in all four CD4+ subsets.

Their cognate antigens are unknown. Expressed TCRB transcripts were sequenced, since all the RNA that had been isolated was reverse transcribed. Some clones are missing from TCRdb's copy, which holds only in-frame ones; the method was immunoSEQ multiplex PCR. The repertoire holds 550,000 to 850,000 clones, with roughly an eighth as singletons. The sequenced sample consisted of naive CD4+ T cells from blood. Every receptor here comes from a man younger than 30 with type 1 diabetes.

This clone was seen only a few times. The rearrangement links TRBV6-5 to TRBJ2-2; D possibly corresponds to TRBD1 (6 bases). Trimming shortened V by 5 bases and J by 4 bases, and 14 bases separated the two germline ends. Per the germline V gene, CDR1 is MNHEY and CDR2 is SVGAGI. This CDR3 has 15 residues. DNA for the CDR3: TGTGCCAGCAGTCCCCAGGACAGTTTCACCGGGGAGCTGTTTTTT. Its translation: CASSPQDSFTGELFF.

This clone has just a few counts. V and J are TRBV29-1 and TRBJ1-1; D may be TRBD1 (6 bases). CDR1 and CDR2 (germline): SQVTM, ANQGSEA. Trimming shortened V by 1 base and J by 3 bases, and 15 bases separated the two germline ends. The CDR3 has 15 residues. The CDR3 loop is CSVEGKGGADTEAFF. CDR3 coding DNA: TGCAGCGTTGAAGGGAAAGGGGGAGCGGACACTGAAGCTTTCTTT.

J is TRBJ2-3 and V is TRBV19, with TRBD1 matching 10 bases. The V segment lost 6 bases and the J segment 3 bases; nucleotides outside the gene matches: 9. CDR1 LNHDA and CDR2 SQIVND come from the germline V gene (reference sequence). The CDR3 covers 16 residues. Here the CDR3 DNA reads TGTGCCAGTAGCCTAATGCCGGGACAGGGGACAGATACGCAGTATTTT. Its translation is CASSLMPGQGTDTQYF.

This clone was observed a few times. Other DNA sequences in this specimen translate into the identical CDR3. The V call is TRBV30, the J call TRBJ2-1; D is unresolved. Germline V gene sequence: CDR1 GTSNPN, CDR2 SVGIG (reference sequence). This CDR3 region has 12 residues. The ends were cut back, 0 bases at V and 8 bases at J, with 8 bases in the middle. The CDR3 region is CAWSVGGDEQFF. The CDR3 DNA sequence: TGTGCCTGGAGTGTGGGTGGCGATGAGCAGTTCTTC. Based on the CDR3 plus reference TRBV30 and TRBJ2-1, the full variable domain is SQTIHQWPATLVQPVGSPLSLECTVEGTSNPNLYWYRQAAGRGLQLLFYSVGIGQISSEVPQNLSASRPQDRQFILSSKKLLLSDSGFYLCAWSVGGDEQFFGPGTRLTVL.

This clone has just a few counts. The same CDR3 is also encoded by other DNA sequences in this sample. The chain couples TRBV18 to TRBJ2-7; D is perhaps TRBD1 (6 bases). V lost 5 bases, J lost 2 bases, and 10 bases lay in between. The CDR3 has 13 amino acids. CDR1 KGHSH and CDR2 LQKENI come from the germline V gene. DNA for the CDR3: TGTGCCAGCTCATCACAGGGTGCCTACGAGCAGTACTTC. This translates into CASSSQGAYEQYF.

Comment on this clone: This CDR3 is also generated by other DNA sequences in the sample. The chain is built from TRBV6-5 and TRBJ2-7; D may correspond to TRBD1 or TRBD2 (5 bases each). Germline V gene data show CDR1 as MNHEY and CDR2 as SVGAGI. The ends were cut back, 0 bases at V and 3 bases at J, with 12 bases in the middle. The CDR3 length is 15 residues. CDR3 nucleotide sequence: TGTGCCAGCAGTTACTCCGGGACGGGTGACTACGAGCAGTACTTC. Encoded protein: CASSYSGTGDYEQYF.

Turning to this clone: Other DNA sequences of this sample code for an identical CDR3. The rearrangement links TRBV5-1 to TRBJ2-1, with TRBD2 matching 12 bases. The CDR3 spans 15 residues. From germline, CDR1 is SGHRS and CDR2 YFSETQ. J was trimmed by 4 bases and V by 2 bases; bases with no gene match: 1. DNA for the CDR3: TGCGCCAGCAGCTTCACTAGCGGGGGGTACAATGAGCAGTTCTTC. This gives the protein CASSFTSGGYNEQFF.

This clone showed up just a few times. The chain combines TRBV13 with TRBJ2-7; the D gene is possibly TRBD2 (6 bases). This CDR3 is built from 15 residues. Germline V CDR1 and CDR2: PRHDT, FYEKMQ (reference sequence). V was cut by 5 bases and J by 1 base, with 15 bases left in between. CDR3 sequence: CASSPLSGPSYEQYF. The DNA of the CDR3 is TGTGCCAGCAGCCCCCTTAGCGGACCTTCCTACGAGCAGTACTTC.

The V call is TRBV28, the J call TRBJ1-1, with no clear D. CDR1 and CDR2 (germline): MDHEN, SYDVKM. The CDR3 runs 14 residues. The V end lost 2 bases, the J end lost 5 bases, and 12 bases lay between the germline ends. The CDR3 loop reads CASSLPGKGTEAFF. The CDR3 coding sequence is TGTGCCAGCAGTTTACCGGGTAAAGGGACTGAAGCTTTCTTT.

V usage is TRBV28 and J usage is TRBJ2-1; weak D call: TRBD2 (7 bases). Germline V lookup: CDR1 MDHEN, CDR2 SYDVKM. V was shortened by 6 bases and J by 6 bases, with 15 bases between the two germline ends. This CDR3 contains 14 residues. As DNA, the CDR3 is TGTGCCAGCAGCCGGCCGGGGGGCTCCAATGAGCAGTTCTTC. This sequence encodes CASSRPGGSNEQFF.

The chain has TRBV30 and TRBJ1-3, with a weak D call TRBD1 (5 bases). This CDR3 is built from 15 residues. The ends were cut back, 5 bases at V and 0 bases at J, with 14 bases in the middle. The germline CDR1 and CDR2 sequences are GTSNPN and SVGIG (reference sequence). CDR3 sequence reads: CAWGTVTVSGNTIYF. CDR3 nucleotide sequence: TGTGCCTGGGGGACGGTAACTGTCTCTGGAAACACCATATATTTT. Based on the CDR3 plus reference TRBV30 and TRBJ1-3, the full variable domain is SQTIHQWPATLVQPVGSPLSLECTVEGTSNPNLYWYRQAAGRGLQLLFYSVGIGQISSEVPQNLSASRPQDRQFILSSKKLLLSDSGFYLCAWGTVTVSGNTIYFGEGSWLTVV.

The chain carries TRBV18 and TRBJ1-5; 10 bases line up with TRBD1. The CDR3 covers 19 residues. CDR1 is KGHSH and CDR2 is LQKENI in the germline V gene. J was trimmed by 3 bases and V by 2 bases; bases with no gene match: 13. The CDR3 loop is CASSPANIGTGEHNQPQHF. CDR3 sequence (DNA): TGTGCCAGCTCACCAGCTAATATCGGGACAGGGGAACACAATCAGCCCCAGCATTTT.